This T cell receptor (beta chain) was sequenced in a study of CD8 T cell repertoires and HIV-1 epitope variants (dated by TCRdb to 2020 to 2022). Study-level background: Twenty-five peptides representing autologous and known Gag and Nef epitope variants were each used to stimulate T cells in separate culture wells. A CMV, EBV and flu peptide pool, the Ebola AY9 epitope as negative control, and a no-peptide well were included as control conditions. Three Gag epitope families and Nef HW9 and YT9 were included among the tested epitopes. Using the EasySep Human T Cell Enrichment Kit, T cells were enriched and then co-cultured with an equal number of autologous T cell-negative cells acting as antigen-presenting cells. Cultures ran for under 12 days in IMDM with gentamicin, with half-media changes on days 3 and 7 adding IL-2, IL-7 and IL-15. A 1M T cell aliquot was kept as an uncultured baseline condition, separate from the approximately 83 T cell cultures. A total of 83 T cell cultures were run, with each culture condition performed in triplicate except for one peptide, which was performed in duplicate. What the authors observed across the whole study: Nine or ten antigen-specific TCR beta clonotypes were identified, of which more than 5 appeared to be cross-reactive for autologous or known escape epitope variants. About five clonotypes recognized the Nef KF9 family and one clonotype recognized the HW9 family, while no responses to the TAALDMSHF plasma variant were seen. The assay identified only TCR beta chains and indicated proliferation in response to antigen, without indicating T cell function or cytokine profile.

The EasySep Human CD8+ T Cell Enrichment Kit was used on day 10 to isolate CD8+ T cells from every culture. Sequencing of TCR beta CDR3 regions was done on the immunoSEQ platform at survey depth. The QIAamp DNA micro kit was used to extract genomic DNA from every cultured and uncultured CD8+ T cell population. The paper's processing steps were these. Samples with under 5,000 productive reads were excluded, and this exclusion removed about 6.5% of the roughly 80 HIV peptide-stimulated cultures. A MANAFEST web app trimmed sequences to CDR3 and removed nonproductive sequences, CDR3s under 5 amino acids, and those not starting C or ending F/W. Clonotypes were classified as antigen-specific only if expansion was observed in at least 2 of 3 replicates versus the no-peptide control at FDR 0.01, only within one epitope family. A specific clonotype also had to show a frequency at least fivefold higher than in wells stimulated with peptides from other epitope families. Drawn from immuneACCESS, this table holds only the in-frame rearrangements with V and J called that TCRdb kept. Clones are partly lost; checked studies trace under half to an unresolved V gene and leave the rest unexplained. Clone size and V and J calls were adopted from that table, with D and trimming inferred from the DNA. In this sample the table shows 5,500 or so clones, about 71% of which occur a single time. The ten top clones hold around two fifths of the sample.

On this clone: The clone's antigen remains unknown. There are no base qualities to consult, and no much larger clone falls within one base.

Source material: cultured CD8+ T cells derived from PBMCs. The TCR sequence derives from a male donor with HIV.

The CDR3 reads CASSLRDTGELFF. The DNA reads as follows: TGCGCCAGCAGCCTTAGGGACACCGGGGAGCTGTTTTTT. Here the chain combines TRBV5-1 and TRBJ2-2, with no confident D gene call. CDR3 length: 13 amino acids, cysteine to phenylalanine. Of the read, only the CDR3 DNA is kept; its 39 bases are in frame from base 1. Trimming costs V 4 bases and J 3 bases, and their ends lie 7 bases apart. Taken from the germline V gene, the CDR1 and CDR2 loops are SGHRS and YFSETQ.